This TCR beta chain is drawn from a study of T cell responses to AZD1222 COVID-19 vaccine. Sequenced by immunoSEQ multiplex PCR; TCRdb stores in-frame clones only, minus some. Of about 110,000 clones in the sample, around 90% were seen once. Trimming removed 5 bases from V and 4 bases from J; junction bases left unmatched: 8. CDR1 and CDR2 (germline): SEHNR, FQNEAQ (reference sequence). This CDR3 comprises 15 residues. J is TRBJ2-3 and V is TRBV7-9; 8 bases align to TRBD1. The TCR sequence derives from an adult who received the AZD1222 COVID-19 vaccine. This specimen consisted of peripheral blood, obtained 28 days after the second AZD1222 dose. For the CDR3, the DNA is TGTGCCAGCAGCCAGTCGGGACAGGCGGCAGATACGCAGTATTTT. Its translation is CASSQSGQAADTQYF.